The present TCR beta chain was sequenced within a study of identical twins. General study results and limits: The study drew conclusions from cross-sectional statistical analysis, not from following the same donors. Memory repertoires showed no such pattern, whereas abundant cord blood beta clonotypes carried fewer insertions. Weaker excess twin sharing was seen among beta out-of-frame sequences.

TCRdb called the 5' RACE reads again in MiXCR, with one record for every CDR3 protein. The sample consists of roughly 690,000 distinct CDR3 sequences, around 6% of them appearing once. The length of the CDR3 is 14 residues. The ends were cut back, 5 bases at V and 0 bases at J, with 12 bases in the middle. The germline gives CDR1 SGHRS, CDR2 YFSETQ. As concerns this clonotype: Its antigen is undetermined. Just one base apart from a much larger clone, this may be a read error. The CDR3 end shows no conserved phenylalanine or tryptophan, and so a read error is likely.

Only healthy Caucasians were included as donors. The source of this sequence is a man aged 18 to 35 in good health. The J gene is TRBJ2-7, the V gene TRBV5-1; no clear D gene. The sequencing sample was made of naive T cells sorted from blood. CDR3: CASRGPVSSYEQYI. The CDR3, as DNA: TGCGCCAGCAGAGGGCCAGTGAGCTCCTACGAGCAGTACATC.